The clone carrying this T cell receptor beta chain was recorded once. This sample stems from a study of T cells after yellow fever vaccination. A universal primer site and UMIs were added as TCR cDNA was made by 5'RACE template switching. A single record per CDR3 protein comes from TCRdb applying MiXCR to the 5' RACE reads. Of 40,000 to 55,000 distinct CDR3 sequences listed, less than 8% are singletons. V gave up 2 bases and J gave up 5 bases, with 18 bases separating them. The CDR3 is made up of 15 amino acids. Germline CDR1 and CDR2: SQVTM and ANQGSEA. Study-wide points: The CD4 compartment and the CD8 compartment contained a small share of clonotypes in common. When the response was secondary, it was weaker but reached its peak faster, day 5 versus 15.

The sample here was CD8+ T cells not binding an NS4B(214-222) dextramer, sorted from PBMCs, taken roughly seven weeks after the first yellow fever vaccination. The TCR sequence derives from a man in his late teens or twenties who received the YFV17D yellow fever vaccine. The chain recombines TRBV29-1 with TRBJ1-2; D not certain. In DNA, the CDR3 is TGCAGCGTTGAAAACACGGGAGTATTAACATATGGCTACACCTTC. Translation gives CSVENTGVLTYGYTF.